This entry features one T cell receptor (beta chain) sequence. Its antigen is not yet known. No much larger clone is present one base from it, and per-base qualities are unavailable. These data belong to a study of blood T cell repertoires in COVID-19 (TCRdb year 2020). Regarding the research as a whole: Samples covering the acute and convalescent phases of COVID-19 were provided by collaborators in the United States, Italy and Spain. The samples were drawn from the first 160 participants of the ongoing ImmuneRACE study and from 1,254 subjects provided by 6 global collaborators. The material from the prospective study consisted of cDNA or gDNA derived from T cells, B-cell-depleted T cells, or PBMCs. HLA class I and class II types, where available, came from metadata supplied by the sample provider rather than from assay-based typing. Subjects who had been exposed to COVID-19, were actively infected with it, or had recovered from it provided the deeply sampled blood TCRbeta repertoires that made up the dataset. A de-identified subject ID, COVID-19 status, age in years and sex were almost always included in the sample metadata. A freely available public database, intended as a resource for researchers studying the immune response to SARS-CoV-2, is where the repertoires were released.

The CDR1 and CDR2 encoded by the germline V gene (reference sequence) are SEHNR and FQNEAQ. Counted from cysteine to phenylalanine, this CDR3 has 14 amino acids. Here the CDR3 DNA is all that survives: 42 bases in frame from base 1. Trimming takes 5 bases from V and 4 bases from J, and the germline ends sit 15 bases apart. In the prospective study, participants were about 18 to 95 years old, resided in about two dozen geographic areas of the United States, and were enrolled through a virtual design. To assign participants to cohorts, the prospective study relied on clinical history that participants themselves reported in a screening survey and a study questionnaire. In the prospective study, mobile phlebotomists collected whole blood, serum and a nasopharyngeal or oropharyngeal swab from each participant. Participants in the prospective study had the option to provide additional blood draws and questionnaires over a roughly two-month period. Prospective study blood samples were shipped either frozen or at room temperature before DNA extraction.

What the research found in general, with its limitations: The amount of clinical and demographic metadata varied by source and participant and was provided uncurated.

The immunoSEQ Assay, a bias-controlled multiplex PCR, was used to amplify TCRbeta CDR3 regions from genomic DNA. In the paper's pipeline: The number of nucleated cells in each sample was estimated by amplification of reference gene primers within the assay. To quantify the absolute abundance of each unique TCRbeta CDR3 rearrangement, sequence reads were collapsed and filtered. For each sample, productive Simpson clonality was calculated by taking the square root of Simpson's diversity index across productive rearrangements. TCRdb carries this immuneACCESS record with in-frame sequences only. Its versions omit some clonotypes, under half of them owing to an unresolved V gene in the studies checked, with the rest unexplained. For V, J and clone size, that table is used; D and trimming come from the DNA. This sample is represented by about 210,000 clones; more than 70% of them were singletons. The ten largest clones take up roughly 4.5% of the sample.

This chain is built from TRBV7-9 and TRBJ2-7; the D gene is perhaps TRBD1, on 5 matching bases. The sequence was collected from a man between 25 and 39 years old with acute COVID-19. The sample comprised PBMCs or T cells enriched from blood (not recorded which). CDR3 protein: CASSPDKQAYEQYF. The DNA reads TGTGCCAGCAGCCCAGATAAACAGGCTTACGAGCAGTACTTC. With the rest looked up from the reference TRBV7-9 and TRBJ2-7 genes rather than sequenced, the full variable domain is DTGVSQNPRHKITKRGQNVTFRCDPISEHNRLYWYRQTLGQGPEFLTYFQNEAQLEKSRLLSDRFSAERPKGSFSTLEIQRTEQGDSAMYLCASSPDKQAYEQYFGPGTRLTVT.